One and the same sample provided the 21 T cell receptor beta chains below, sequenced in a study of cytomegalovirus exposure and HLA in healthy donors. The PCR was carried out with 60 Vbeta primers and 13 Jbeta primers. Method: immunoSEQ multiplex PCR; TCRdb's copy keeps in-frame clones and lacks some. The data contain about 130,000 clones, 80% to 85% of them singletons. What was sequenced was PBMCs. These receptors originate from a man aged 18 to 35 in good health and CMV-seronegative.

The CDR3 reads CASSSRDRGVNQPQHF. CDR3 DNA sequence: TGTGCCAGTAGCTCCCGGGACAGAGGTGTCAATCAGCCCCAGCATTTT. The chain uses TRBV19 and TRBJ1-5, with 7 bases aligning to TRBD1. The germline V gene has CDR1 LNHDA and CDR2 SQIVND (reference sequence). Trimming cost V 6 bases and J 3 bases; bases outside gene matches: 11. This CDR3 region has 16 residues.

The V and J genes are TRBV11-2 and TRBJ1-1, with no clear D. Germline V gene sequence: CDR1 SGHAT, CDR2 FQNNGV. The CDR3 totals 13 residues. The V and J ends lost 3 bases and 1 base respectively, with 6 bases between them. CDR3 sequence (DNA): TGTGCCAGCAGCTTCGCAGGGAACACTGAAGCTTTCTTT. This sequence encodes CASSFAGNTEAFF.

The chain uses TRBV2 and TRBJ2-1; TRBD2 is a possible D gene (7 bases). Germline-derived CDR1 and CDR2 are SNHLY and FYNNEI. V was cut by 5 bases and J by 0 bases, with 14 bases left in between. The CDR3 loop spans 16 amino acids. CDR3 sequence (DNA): TGTGCCAGCAGTTCGCCCGGGGGGCCCTCCTACAATGAGCAGTTCTTC. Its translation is CASSSPGGPSYNEQFF.

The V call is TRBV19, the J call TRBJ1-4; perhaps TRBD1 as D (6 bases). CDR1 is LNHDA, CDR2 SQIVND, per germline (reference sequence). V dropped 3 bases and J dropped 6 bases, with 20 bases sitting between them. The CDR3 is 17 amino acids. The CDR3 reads CASSIVSVDSSYEKLFF. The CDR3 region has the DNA TGTGCCAGTAGTATCGTTTCGGTGGACAGTTCTTATGAAAAACTGTTTTTT. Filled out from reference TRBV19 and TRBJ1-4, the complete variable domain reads DGGITQSPKYLFRKEGQNVTLSCEQNLNHDAMYWYRQDPGQGLRLIYYSQIVNDFQKGDIAEGYSVSREKKESFPLTVTSAQKNPTAFYLCASSIVSVDSSYEKLFFGSGTQLSVL.

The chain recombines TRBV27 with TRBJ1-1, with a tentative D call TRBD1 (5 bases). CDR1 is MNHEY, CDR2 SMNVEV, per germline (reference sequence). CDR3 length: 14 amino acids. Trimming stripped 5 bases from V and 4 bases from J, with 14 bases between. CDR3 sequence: CASSTQVTRTEAFF. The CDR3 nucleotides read TGTGCCAGCAGTACACAGGTTACTCGCACTGAAGCTTTCTTT.

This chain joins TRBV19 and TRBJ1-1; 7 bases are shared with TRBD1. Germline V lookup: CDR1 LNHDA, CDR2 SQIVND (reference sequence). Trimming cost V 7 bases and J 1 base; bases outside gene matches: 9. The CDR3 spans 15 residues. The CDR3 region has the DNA TGTGCCAGTAAGAGAGACAGGGTCGAGAACACTGAAGCTTTCTTT. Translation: CASKRDRVENTEAFF.

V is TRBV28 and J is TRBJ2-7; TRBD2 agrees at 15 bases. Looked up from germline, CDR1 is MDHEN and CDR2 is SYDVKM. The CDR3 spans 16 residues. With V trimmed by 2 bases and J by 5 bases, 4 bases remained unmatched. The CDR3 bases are TGTGCCAGCAGTTTAGCGCGGACTAGCGGGGGGGACGAGCAGTACTTC. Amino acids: CASSLARTSGGDEQYF.

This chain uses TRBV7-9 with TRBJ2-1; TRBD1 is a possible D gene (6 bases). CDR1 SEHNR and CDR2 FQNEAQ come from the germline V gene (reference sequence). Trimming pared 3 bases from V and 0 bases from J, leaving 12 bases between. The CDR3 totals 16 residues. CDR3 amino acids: CASSFYRALSYNEQFF. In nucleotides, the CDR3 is TGTGCCAGCAGCTTCTACAGGGCCCTCTCCTACAATGAGCAGTTCTTC.

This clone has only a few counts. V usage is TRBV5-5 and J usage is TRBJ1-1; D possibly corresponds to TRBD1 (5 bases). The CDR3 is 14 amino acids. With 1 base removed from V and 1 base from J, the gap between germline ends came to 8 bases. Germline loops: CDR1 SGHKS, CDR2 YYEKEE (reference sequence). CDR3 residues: CASSLQGRNTEAFF. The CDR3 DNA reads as TGTGCCAGCAGCTTGCAGGGTCGGAACACTGAAGCTTTCTTT.

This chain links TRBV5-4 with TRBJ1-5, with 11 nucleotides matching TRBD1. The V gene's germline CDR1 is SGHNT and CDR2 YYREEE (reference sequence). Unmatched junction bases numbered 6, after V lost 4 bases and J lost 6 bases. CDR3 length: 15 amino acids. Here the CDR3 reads CASSPGTGGSQPQHF. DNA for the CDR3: TGTGCCAGCAGCCCCGGGACAGGGGGGTCTCAGCCCCAGCATTTT.

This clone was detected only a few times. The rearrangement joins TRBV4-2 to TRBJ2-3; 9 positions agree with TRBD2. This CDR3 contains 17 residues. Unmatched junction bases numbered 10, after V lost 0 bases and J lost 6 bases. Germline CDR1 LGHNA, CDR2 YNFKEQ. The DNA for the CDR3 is TGTGCCAGCAGCCAAGATAGGTCTAGCGGGGATGTGGATACGCAGTATTTT. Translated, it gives CASSQDRSSGDVDTQYF.

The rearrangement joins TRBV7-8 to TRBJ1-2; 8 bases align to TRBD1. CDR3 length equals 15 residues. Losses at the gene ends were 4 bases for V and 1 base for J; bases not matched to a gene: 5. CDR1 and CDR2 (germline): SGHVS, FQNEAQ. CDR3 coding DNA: TGTGCCAGCAGCTCGGACAGGGTCGTTAACTATGGCTACACCTTC. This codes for CASSSDRVVNYGYTF.

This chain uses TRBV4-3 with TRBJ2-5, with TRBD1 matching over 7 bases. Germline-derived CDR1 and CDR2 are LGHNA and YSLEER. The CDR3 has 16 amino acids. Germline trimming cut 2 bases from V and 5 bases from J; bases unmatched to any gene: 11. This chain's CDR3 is CASSQTPRGRGETQYF. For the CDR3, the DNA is TGCGCCAGCAGCCAAACCCCGAGGGGGCGCGGGGAGACCCAGTACTTC.

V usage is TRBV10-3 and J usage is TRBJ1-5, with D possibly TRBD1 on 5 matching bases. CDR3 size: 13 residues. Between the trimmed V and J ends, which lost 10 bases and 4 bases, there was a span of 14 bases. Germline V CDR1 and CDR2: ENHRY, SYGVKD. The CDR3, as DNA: TGTGCCACCCGCAGGGAGGAGAATCAGCCCCAGCATTTT. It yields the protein CATRREENQPQHF.

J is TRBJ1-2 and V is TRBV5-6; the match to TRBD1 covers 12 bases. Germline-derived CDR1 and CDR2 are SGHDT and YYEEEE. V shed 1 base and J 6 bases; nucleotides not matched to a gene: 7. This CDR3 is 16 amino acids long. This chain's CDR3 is CASSLTGQGAVDGYTF. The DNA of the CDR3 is TGTGCCAGCAGCTTGACGGGACAGGGGGCAGTGGATGGCTACACCTTC.

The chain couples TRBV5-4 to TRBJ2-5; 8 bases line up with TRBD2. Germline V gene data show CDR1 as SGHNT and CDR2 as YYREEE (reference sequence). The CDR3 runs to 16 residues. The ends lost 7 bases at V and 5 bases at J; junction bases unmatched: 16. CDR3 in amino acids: CASSPEVGTRGETQYF. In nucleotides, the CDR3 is TGTGCCAGCTCCCCCGAGGTTGGGACTAGGGGGGAGACCCAGTACTTC.

The CDR3 coding sequence is TGTGCCAGCTCACCACCGGCTTCCTTTGAGGGCAATCAGCCCCAGCATTTT. Its protein product is CASSPPASFEGNQPQHF. The V gene is TRBV18, the J gene TRBJ1-5; no reliable D call. CDR1 and CDR2 (germline): KGHSH, LQKENI. This CDR3 is built from 17 residues. The V end lost 0 bases, the J end lost 2 bases, and 14 bases lay between the germline ends.

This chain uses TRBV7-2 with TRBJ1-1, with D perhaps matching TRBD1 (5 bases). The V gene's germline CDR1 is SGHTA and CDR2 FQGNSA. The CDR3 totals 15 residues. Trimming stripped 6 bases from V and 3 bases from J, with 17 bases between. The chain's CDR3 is CASRHLWGEDTEAFF. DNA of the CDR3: TGTGCCAGCAGACATCTTTGGGGCGAGGACACTGAAGCTTTCTTT. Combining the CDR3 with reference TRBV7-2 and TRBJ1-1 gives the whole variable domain GAGVSQSPSNKVTEKGKDVELRCDPISGHTALYWYRQSLGQGLEFLIYFQGNSAPDKSGLPSDRFSAERTGGSVSTLTIQRTQQEDSAVYLCASRHLWGEDTEAFFGQGTRLTVV.

The CDR3 here is CASSRDSLYGYTF. The CDR3 bases are TGTGCCAGCAGCCGGGACAGTCTCTATGGCTACACCTTC. V gene TRBV6-5 combines with J gene TRBJ1-2; 7 nucleotides align to TRBD1. Germline V gene lookup returns CDR1 MNHEY and CDR2 SVGAGI. This CDR3 comprises 13 residues. The V segment lost 6 bases and the J segment 4 bases; nucleotides outside the gene matches: 5.

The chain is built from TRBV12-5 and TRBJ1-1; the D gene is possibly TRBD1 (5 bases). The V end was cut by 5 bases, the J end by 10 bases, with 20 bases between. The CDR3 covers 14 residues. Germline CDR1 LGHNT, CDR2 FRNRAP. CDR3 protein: CASGPGTPDAVAFF. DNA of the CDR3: TGTGCTAGTGGTCCCGGGACTCCGGACGCGGTAGCTTTCTTT.

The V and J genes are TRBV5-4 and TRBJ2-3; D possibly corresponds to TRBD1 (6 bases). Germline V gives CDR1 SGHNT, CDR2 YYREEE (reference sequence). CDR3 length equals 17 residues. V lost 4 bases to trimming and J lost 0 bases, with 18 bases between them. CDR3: CASSTLPGHFSTDTQYF. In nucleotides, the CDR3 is TGTGCCAGCAGCACGCTCCCGGGACACTTTAGCACAGATACGCAGTATTTT.